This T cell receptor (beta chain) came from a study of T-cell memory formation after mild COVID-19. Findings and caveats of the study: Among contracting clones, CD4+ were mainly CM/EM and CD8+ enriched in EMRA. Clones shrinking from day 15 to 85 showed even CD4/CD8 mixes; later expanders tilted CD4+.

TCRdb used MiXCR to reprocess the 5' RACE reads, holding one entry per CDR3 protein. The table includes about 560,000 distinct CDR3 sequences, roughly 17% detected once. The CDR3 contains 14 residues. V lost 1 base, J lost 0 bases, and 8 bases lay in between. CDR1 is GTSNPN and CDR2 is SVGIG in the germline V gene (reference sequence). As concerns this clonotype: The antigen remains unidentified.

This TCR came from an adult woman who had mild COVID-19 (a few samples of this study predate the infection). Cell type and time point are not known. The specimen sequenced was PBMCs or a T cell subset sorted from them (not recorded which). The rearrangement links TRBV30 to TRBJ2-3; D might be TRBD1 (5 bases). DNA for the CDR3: TGTGCCTGGAGTGAAGGGGTCAGCACAGATACGCAGTATTTT. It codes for CAWSEGVSTDTQYF.